This T cell receptor (beta chain) is from a study of response to subunit inactivated influenza vaccine. In TCRdb, the RT-PCR reads were re-called with MiXCR into one record per CDR3 protein. Counted here are about 540,000 distinct CDR3 sequences, roughly 23% occurring once; the ten biggest clones make up around 2.8%. This CDR3 has 14 residues. Trimming pared 2 bases from V and 0 bases from J, leaving 7 bases between. Germline CDR1 is DFQATT and CDR2 is SNEGSKA (reference sequence). These data also formed part of another study, on T cells expressing NK-cell markers. In that study: What made the TCR beta cDNA was 5'RACE template switching with UMIs. Among eight sequenced donors, seven carried HCMV seropositivity while one was seronegative. Topping the CD3+CD56-NKG2C+ fraction as well were these clonotypes, in a handful of donors.

This receptor was identified in a middle-aged man who received an inactivated influenza vaccine. The specimen was CD4+ T cells sorted from PBMCs, collected 11 to 12 days after vaccination. The chain uses TRBV20-1 and TRBJ1-4, with a possible D match to TRBD1 (5 bases). The CDR3 coding sequence is TGCAGTGCTAGAAGGGGTACAACTAATGAAAAACTGTTTTTT. This encodes CSARRGTTNEKLFF.